This is a list of T cell receptor beta chains from one sample in a study of graft-versus-host responses after intestinal transplantation. Sequenced by immunoSEQ multiplex PCR; TCRdb stores in-frame clones only, minus some. The data hold some 27,000 clones, with more than 80% observed a single time. The sample was PBMCs, taken 18 days after transplant. Receptor source: a human patient who received an intestinal transplant, so some T cells may come from the graft donor. Both conserved end residues are part of each CDR3. Fields, in order: clone size, CDR3 length, D gene, V gene, J gene, CDR3 protein, CDR3 DNA. D genes are given only for firm matches. A clone size is listed for some rows: how often the clone was seen (once, few, many), or a class if it is expanded.

abundance: -; len: 21; d_gene: -; v_gene: TRBV30; j_gene: TRBJ1-3; CDR3aa: CAWSVAPGAAPAGASGNTIYF; CDR3nt: TGTGCCTGGAGTGTAGCTCCCGGGGCAGCACCTGCTGGGGCCTCTGGAAACACCATATATTTT
abundance: -; len: 12; d_gene: -; v_gene: TRBV30; j_gene: TRBJ1-1; CDR3aa: CAWSGEGTEAFF; CDR3nt: TGTGCCTGGAGTGGAGAAGGTACTGAAGCTTTCTTT
abundance: once; len: 18; d_gene: -; v_gene: TRBV4-1; j_gene: TRBJ1-6; CDR3aa: CASSQGPTWGSYNSPLHF; CDR3nt: TGCGCCAGCAGCCAAGGCCCGACATGGGGCTCCTATAATTCACCCCTCCACTTT
abundance: -; len: 13; d_gene: -; v_gene: TRBV7-9; j_gene: TRBJ1-4; CDR3aa: CASSGRGGEKLFF; CDR3nt: TGTGCCAGCAGCGGTAGGGGGGGTGAAAAACTGTTTTTT
abundance: -; len: 14; d_gene: -; v_gene: TRBV19; j_gene: TRBJ1-2; CDR3aa: CASSIDGGSYGYTF; CDR3nt: TGTGCCAGTAGTATAGACGGGGGCTCCTATGGCTACACCTTC
abundance: -; len: 15; d_gene: -; v_gene: TRBV5-1; j_gene: TRBJ1-5; CDR3aa: CASSSEGISNQPQHF; CDR3nt: TGCGCCAGCAGCTCCGAGGGTATTAGCAATCAGCCCCAGCATTTT
abundance: once; len: 13; d_gene: -; v_gene: TRBV5-5; j_gene: TRBJ2-7; CDR3aa: CTSSSTRSNEQYF; CDR3nt: TGTACCAGCAGCTCAACTCGTTCTAACGAGCAGTACTTC
abundance: -; len: 17; d_gene: -; v_gene: TRBV5-1; j_gene: TRBJ1-3; CDR3aa: CASSLDPDSPTGNTIYF; CDR3nt: TGCGCCAGCAGCTTGGATCCGGACAGCCCAACTGGAAACACCATATATTTT
abundance: -; len: 12; d_gene: -; v_gene: TRBV12-5; j_gene: TRBJ1-1; CDR3aa: CASGGDAVEAFF; CDR3nt: TGTGCTAGTGGTGGCGATGCTGTAGAAGCTTTCTTT
abundance: -; len: 13; d_gene: -; v_gene: TRBV19; j_gene: TRBJ2-3; CDR3aa: CATQLGPGDTQYF; CDR3nt: TGTGCCACCCAACTGGGACCCGGGGATACGCAGTATTTT
abundance: -; len: 16; d_gene: TRBD1; v_gene: TRBV4-1; j_gene: TRBJ1-2; CDR3aa: CASRRLTGGRGYGYTF; CDR3nt: TGCGCCAGCAGGCGGTTGACAGGGGGGCGAGGCTATGGCTACACCTTC
abundance: -; len: 13; d_gene: -; v_gene: TRBV15; j_gene: TRBJ2-2; CDR3aa: CATSRDYTGELFF; CDR3nt: TGTGCCACCAGCAGAGATTACACCGGGGAGCTGTTTTTT
abundance: -; len: 20; d_gene: TRBD1; v_gene: TRBV7-7; j_gene: TRBJ1-2; CDR3aa: CASSSPKARKGDRVPYGYTF; CDR3nt: TGTGCCAGCAGTTCCCCTAAGGCACGGAAGGGGGACAGGGTTCCCTATGGCTACACCTTC
abundance: once; len: 17; d_gene: -; v_gene: TRBV6-4; j_gene: TRBJ1-4; CDR3aa: CASSERGYETTNEKLFF; CDR3nt: TGTGCCAGCAGTGAGAGGGGATATGAGACAACTAATGAAAAACTGTTTTTT
abundance: -; len: 16; d_gene: TRBD1; v_gene: TRBV7-7; j_gene: TRBJ2-2; CDR3aa: CASSLSGQGNTGELFF; CDR3nt: TGTGCCAGCAGCTTATCGGGACAGGGCAACACCGGGGAGCTGTTTTTT
abundance: once; len: 15; d_gene: TRBD2; v_gene: TRBV29-1; j_gene: TRBJ2-7; CDR3aa: CSVEDGTSGGYEQYF; CDR3nt: TGCAGCGTTGAGGATGGGACTAGCGGGGGGTACGAGCAGTACTTC
abundance: -; len: 16; d_gene: TRBD1; v_gene: TRBV11-3; j_gene: TRBJ1-1; CDR3aa: CASSLAGGGMNTEAFF; CDR3nt: TGTGCCAGCAGCTTAGCAGGGGGGGGAATGAACACTGAAGCTTTCTTT
abundance: few; len: 13; d_gene: -; v_gene: TRBV7-9; j_gene: TRBJ1-3; CDR3aa: CASSFNSGNTIYF; CDR3nt: TGTGCCAGCAGCTTCAACAGTGGAAACACCATATATTTT
abundance: -; len: 16; d_gene: -; v_gene: TRBV5-5; j_gene: TRBJ1-5; CDR3aa: CASSRFRGQWHQPQHF; CDR3nt: TGTGCCAGCAGCCGTTTTCGGGGGCAATGGCATCAGCCCCAGCATTTT
abundance: -; len: 15; d_gene: TRBD1; v_gene: TRBV30; j_gene: TRBJ1-4; CDR3aa: CACRVDRGRSEKLFF; CDR3nt: TGTGCCTGTCGAGTCGACAGGGGGCGGTCTGAAAAACTGTTTTTT
abundance: once; len: 15; d_gene: -; v_gene: TRBV5-1; j_gene: TRBJ2-1; CDR3aa: CASIPEVDPTSEQFF; CDR3nt: TGCGCCAGCATCCCGGAGGTAGACCCCACTTCTGAGCAGTTCTTC
abundance: -; len: 13; d_gene: TRBD1; v_gene: TRBV7-6; j_gene: TRBJ1-2; CDR3aa: CASSLSDRDGYTF; CDR3nt: TGTGCCAGCAGCTTATCGGACAGGGATGGCTACACCTTC